This T cell receptor (beta chain) appears in the sequencing data of a study of T cell repertoires in cytomegalovirus infection. Study-wide context: Epitope selection comprised recently identified HLA-C-restricted CMV epitopes and well-studied HLA-B-restricted CMV epitopes. CMV infection and matching HLA type were both indicated by public TCR beta signatures.

TCRdb used MiXCR to reprocess the reads, holding one entry per CDR3 protein. This sample yields hundreds of thousands of distinct CDR3 sequences, of which approximately 32% are seen a single time; 12% belongs to the top ten. J gave up 5 bases and V 1 base, and 4 bases lay outside the gene matches. CDR1 and CDR2 from the germline V gene are SGHVS and FNYEAQ. CDR3 size: 14 residues. Findings and limits, study-wide: Cumulated frequencies of public TCR beta families served to identify carriers of CMV plus the relevant HLA. Within the response measured ex vivo, HLA-C-restricted CMV-specific TCR beta clonotypes were dominant.

Worth noting for this clonotype: What it binds is unknown. This sequence may be a read error, since a much larger clone differs from it by one base.

This clonotype was sampled from a human donor in good health (CMV status not recorded). Some clones in this sample may be carry-over from other donors' samples. The chain uses TRBV7-6 and TRBJ2-5, with TRBD2 matching 7 bases. The specimen comprised cultured CD8+ T cells from PBMCs, sampled from culture after CMV antigen stimulation. The CDR3 reads CASSLVAGDETQYF. The CDR3 nucleotides are TGTGCCAGCAGCTTAGTCGCGGGGGACGAGACCCAGTACTTC.